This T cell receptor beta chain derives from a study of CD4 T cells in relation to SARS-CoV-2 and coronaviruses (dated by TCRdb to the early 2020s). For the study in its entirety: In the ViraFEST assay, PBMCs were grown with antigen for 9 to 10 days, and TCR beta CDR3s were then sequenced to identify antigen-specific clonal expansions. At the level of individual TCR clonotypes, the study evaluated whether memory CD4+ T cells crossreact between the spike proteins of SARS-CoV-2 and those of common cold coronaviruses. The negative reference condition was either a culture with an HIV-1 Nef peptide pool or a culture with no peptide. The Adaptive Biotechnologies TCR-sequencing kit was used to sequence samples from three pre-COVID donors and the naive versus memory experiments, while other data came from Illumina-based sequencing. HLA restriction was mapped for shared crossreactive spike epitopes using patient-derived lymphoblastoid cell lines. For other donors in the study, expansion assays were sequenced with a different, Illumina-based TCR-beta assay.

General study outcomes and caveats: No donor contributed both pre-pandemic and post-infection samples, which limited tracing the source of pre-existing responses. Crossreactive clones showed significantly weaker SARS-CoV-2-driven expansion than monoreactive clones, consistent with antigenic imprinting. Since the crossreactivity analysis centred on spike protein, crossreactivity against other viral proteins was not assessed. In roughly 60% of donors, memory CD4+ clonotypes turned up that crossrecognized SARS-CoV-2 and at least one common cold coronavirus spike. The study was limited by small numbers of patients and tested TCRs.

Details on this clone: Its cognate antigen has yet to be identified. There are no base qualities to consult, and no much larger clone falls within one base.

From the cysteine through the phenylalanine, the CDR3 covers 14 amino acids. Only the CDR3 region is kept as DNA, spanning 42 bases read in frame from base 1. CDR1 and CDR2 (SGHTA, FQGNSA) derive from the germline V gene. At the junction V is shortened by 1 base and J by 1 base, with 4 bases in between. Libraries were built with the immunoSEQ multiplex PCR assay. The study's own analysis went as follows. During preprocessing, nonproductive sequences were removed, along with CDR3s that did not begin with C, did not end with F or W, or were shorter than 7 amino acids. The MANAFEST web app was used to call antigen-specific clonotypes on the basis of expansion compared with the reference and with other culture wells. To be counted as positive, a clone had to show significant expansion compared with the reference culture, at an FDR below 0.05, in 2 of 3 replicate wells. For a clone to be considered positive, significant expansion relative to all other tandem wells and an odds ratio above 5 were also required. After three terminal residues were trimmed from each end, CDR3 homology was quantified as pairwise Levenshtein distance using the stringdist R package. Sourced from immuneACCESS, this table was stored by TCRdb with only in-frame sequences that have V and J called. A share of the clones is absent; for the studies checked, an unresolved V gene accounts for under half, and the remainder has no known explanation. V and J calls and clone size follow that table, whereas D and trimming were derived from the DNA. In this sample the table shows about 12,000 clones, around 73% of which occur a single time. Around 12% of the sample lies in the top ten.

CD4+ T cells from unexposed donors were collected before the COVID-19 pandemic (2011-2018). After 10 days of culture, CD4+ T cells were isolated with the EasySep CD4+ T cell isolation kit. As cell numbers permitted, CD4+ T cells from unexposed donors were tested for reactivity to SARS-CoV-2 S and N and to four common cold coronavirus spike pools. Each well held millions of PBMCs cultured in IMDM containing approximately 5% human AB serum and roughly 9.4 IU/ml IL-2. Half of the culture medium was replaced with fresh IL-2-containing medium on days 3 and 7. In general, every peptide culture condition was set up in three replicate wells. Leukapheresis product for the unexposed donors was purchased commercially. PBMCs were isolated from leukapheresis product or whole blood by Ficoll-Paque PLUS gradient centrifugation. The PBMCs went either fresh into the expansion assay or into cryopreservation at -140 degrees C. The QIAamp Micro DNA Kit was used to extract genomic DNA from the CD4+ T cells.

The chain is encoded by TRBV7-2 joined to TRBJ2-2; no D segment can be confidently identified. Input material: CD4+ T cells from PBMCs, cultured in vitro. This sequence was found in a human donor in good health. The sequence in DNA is TGTGCCAGCAGCTTAGGGATGAACACCGGGGAGCTGTTTTTT. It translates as CASSLGMNTGELFF.